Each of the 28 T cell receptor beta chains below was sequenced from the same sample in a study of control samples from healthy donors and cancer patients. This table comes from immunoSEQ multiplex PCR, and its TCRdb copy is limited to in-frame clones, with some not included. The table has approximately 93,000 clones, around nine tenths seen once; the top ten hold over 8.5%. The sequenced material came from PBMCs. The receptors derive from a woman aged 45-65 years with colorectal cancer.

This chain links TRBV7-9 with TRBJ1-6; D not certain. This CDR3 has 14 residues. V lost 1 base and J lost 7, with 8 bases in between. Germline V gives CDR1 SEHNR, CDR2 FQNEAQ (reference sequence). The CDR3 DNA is TGTGCCAGCAGCTTAGGGTTTGAGAATTCACCCCTCCACTTT. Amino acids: CASSLGFENSPLHF.

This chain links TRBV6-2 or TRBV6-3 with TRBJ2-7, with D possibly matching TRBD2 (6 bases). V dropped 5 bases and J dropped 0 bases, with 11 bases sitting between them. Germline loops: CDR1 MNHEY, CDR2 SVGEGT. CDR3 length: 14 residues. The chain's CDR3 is CASSPDYPSYEQYV. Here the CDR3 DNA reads TGTGCCAGCAGTCCGGACTACCCCTCCTACGAGCAGTACGTC.

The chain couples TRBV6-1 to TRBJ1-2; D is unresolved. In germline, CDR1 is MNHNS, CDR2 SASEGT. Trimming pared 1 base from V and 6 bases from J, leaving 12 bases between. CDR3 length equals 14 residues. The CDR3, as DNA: TGTGCCAGCAGTGAAGTGAACGGCGGGAATGGCTACACCTTC. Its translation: CASSEVNGGNGYTF.

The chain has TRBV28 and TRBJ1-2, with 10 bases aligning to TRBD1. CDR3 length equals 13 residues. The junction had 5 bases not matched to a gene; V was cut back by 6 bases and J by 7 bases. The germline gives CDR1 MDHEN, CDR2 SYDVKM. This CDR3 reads CASRGQGKGGYTF. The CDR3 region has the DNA TGTGCCAGCAGGGGACAGGGGAAAGGTGGCTACACCTTC.

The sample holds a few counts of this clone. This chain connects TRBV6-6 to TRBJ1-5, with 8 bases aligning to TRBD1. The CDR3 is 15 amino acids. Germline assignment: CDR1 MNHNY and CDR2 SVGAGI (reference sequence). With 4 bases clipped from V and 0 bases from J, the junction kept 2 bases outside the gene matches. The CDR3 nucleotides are TGTGCCAGCAGTTTGACAGGGGTTAGCAATCAGCCCCAGCATTTT. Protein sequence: CASSLTGVSNQPQHF.

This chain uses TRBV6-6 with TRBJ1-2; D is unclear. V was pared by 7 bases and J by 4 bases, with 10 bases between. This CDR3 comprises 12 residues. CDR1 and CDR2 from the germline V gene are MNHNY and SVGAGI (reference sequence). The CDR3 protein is CASTRTSYGYTF. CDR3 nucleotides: TGTGCCAGCACCCGGACTTCCTATGGCTACACCTTC.

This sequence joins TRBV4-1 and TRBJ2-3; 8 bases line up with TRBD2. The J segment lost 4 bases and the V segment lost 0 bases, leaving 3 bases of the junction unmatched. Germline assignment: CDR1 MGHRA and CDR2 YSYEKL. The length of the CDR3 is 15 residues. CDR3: CASSQEGRGADTQYF. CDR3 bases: TGCGCCAGCAGCCAAGAGGGGCGGGGGGCAGATACGCAGTATTTT.

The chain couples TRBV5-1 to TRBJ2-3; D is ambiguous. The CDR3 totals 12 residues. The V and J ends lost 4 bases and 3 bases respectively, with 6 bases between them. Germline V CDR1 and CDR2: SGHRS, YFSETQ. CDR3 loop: CASSARTDTQYF. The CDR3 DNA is TGCGCCAGCAGCGCACGAACAGATACGCAGTATTTT.

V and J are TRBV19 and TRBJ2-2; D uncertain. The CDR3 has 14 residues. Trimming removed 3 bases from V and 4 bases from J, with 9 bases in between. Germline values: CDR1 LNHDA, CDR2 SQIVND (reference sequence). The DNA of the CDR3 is TGTGCCAGTAGTATTAAGGGATCCACCGGGGAGCTGTTTTTT. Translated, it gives CASSIKGSTGELFF.

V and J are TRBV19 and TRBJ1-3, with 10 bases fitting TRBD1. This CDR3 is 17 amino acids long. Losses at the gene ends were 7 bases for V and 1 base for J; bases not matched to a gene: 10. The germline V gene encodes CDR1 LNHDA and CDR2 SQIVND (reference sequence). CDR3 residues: CASKGTGEPRSGNTIYF. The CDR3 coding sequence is TGTGCCAGTAAAGGGACAGGGGAGCCCAGATCTGGAAACACCATATATTTT.

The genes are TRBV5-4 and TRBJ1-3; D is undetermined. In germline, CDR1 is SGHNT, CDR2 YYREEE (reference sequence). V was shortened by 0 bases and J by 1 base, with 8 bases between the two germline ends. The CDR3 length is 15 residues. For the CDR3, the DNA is TGTGCCAGCAGCTTGGCGGGAGATTCTGGAAACACCATATATTTT. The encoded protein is CASSLAGDSGNTIYF.

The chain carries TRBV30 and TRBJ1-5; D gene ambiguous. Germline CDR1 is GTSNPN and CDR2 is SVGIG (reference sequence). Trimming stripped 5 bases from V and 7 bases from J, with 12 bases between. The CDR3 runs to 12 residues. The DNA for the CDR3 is TGTGCCTGGGCCCTTCCCGGGCAGCCCCAGCATTTT. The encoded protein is CAWALPGQPQHF.

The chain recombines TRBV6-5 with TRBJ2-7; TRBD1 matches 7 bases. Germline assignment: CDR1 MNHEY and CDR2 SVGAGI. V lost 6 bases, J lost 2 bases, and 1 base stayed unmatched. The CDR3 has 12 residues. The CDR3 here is CASRTGTYEQYV. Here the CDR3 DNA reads TGTGCCAGCAGGACAGGGACCTACGAGCAGTACGTC.

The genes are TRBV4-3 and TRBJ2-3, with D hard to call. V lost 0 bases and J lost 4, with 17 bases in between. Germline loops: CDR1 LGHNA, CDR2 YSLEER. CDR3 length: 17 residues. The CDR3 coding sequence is TGCGCCAGCAGCCAAGATAGGGTGACCCTCCTAGCAGATACGCAGTATTTT. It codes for CASSQDRVTLLADTQYF.

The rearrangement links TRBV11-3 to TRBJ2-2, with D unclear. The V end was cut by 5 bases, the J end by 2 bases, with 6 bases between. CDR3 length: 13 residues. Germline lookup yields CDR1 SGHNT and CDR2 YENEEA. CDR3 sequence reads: CASSLLNTGELFF. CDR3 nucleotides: TGTGCCAGCAGCCTACTAAACACCGGGGAGCTGTTTTTT.

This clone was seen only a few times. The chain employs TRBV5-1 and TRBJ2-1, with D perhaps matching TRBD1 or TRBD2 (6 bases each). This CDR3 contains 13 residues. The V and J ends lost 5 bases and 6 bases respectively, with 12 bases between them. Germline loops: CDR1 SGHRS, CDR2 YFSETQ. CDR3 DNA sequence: TGCGCCAGCAGGGGGGGCCCTCGCAATGAGCAGTTCTTC. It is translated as CASRGGPRNEQFF.

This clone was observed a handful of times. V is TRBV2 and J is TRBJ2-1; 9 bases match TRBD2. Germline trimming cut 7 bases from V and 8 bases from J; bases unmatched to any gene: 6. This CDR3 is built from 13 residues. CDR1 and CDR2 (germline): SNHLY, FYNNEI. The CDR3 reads CASTRGGAYEQFF. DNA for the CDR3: TGTGCCAGCACTCGCGGGGGGGCTTATGAGCAGTTCTTC.

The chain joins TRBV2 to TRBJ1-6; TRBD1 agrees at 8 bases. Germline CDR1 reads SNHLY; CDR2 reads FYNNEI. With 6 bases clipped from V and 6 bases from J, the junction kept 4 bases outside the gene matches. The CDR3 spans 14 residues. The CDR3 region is CASRAGGRNSPLHF. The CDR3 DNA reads TGTGCCAGCAGGGCAGGGGGCCGTAATTCACCCCTCCACTTT.

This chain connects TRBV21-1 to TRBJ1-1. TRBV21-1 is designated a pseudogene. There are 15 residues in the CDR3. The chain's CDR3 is CASSESSRVRTEAFF. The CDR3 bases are TGTGCCAGCAGCGAATCATCCCGGGTACGCACTGAAGCTTTCTTT.

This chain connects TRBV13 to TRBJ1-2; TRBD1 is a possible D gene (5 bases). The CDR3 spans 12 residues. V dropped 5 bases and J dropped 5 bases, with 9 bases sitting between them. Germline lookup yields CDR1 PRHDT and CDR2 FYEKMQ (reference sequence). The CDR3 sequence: CASSPQGYGYTF. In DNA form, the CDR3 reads TGTGCCAGCAGCCCTCAGGGTTATGGCTACACCTTC. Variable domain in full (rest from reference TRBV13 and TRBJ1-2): AAGVIQSPRHLIKEKRETATLKCYPIPRHDTVYWYQQGPGQDPQFLISFYEKMQSDKGSIPDRFSAQQFSDYHSELNMSSLELGDSALYFCASSPQGYGYTFGSGTRLTVV.

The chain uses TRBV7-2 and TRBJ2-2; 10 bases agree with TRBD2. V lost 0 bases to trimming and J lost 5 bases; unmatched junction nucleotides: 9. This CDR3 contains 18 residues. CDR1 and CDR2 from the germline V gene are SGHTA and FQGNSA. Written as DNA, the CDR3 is TGTGCCAGCAGCTTAGCGCCTAGCGGGGGAGGGGGAACCGGGGAGCTGTTTTTT. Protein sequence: CASSLAPSGGGGTGELFF.

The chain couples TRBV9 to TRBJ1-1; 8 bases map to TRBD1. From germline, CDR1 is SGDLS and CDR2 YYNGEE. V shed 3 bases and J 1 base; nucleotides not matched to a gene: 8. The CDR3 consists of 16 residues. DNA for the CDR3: TGTGCCAGCAGCGGCAAGGGCACAGGGGGGAACACTGAAGCTTTCTTT. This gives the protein CASSGKGTGGNTEAFF.

CDR3 in DNA: TGTGCCAGCAGCCCCATGACAGGGGCCGCCGGTGCGAACACTGAAGCTTTCTTT. Its protein product is CASSPMTGAAGANTEAFF. The chain couples TRBV7-4 to TRBJ1-1; the match to TRBD1 covers 8 bases. The CDR3 sequence is 18 residues long. The germline gives CDR1 SGHVT, CDR2 SQSDAQ. The J segment lost 1 base and the V segment lost 5 bases, leaving 15 bases of the junction unmatched.

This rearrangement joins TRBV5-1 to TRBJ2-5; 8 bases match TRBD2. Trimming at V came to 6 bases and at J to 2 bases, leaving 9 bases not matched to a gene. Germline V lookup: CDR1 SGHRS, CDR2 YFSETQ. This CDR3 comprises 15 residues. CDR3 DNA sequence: TGCGCCAGCACCCCTCGCGGGGGGTTACAAGAGACCCAGTACTTC. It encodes CASTPRGGLQETQYF.

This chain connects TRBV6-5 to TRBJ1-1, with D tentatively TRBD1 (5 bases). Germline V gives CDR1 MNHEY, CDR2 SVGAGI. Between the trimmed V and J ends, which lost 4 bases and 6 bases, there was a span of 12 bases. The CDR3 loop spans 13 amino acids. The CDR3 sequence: CASSSGDRAEAFF. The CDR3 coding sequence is TGTGCCAGCAGTTCCGGGGACCGAGCTGAAGCTTTCTTT.

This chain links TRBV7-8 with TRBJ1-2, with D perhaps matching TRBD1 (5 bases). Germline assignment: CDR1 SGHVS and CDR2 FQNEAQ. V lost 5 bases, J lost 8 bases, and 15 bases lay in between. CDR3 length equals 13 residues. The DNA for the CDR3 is TGTGCCAGCAGCCCCGGGGGGGGGATAGGCTACACCTTC. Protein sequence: CASSPGGGIGYTF.

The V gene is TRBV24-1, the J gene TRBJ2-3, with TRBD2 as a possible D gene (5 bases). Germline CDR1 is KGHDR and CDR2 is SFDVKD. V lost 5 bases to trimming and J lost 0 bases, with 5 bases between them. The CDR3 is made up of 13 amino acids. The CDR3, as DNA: TGTGCCACCAGTGGGACTAGCACAGATACGCAGTATTTT. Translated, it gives CATSGTSTDTQYF.

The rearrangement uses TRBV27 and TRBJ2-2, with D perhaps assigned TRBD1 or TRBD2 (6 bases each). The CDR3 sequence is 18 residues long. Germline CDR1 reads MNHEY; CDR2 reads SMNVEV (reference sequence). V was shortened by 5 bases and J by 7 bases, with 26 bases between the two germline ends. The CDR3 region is CASSPYPPQGGPGGELFF. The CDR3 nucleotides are TGTGCCAGCAGTCCTTACCCGCCCCAAGGGGGGCCGGGCGGGGAGCTGTTTTTT.